Following are 7 T cell receptor beta chains from one sample sequenced in a study of radiotherapy plus CTLA-4 blockade in lung cancer. Repertoires were generated with immunoSEQ multiplex PCR, while TCRdb's copy carries only in-frame clones and drops some. The table shows some 87,000 clones, with about 83% occurring only once. Sequencing used peripheral blood, obtained from a patient treated with radiotherapy plus ipilimumab. Receptors were obtained from a human donor with non-small cell lung cancer that progressed on radiotherapy plus ipilimumab.

A remark on this clone: One end of the junction does not line up with germline, which may come from a read error. The chain has TRBV5-4 and TRBJ2-3; 12 bases are a match to TRBD1. Germline lookup yields CDR1 SGHNT and CDR2 YYREEE (reference sequence). The CDR3 loop spans 17 amino acids. The CDR3 nucleotides are TGTGCCAGCAGTAACGTAGCCGGGACAGGGGGCACCGATACGCAGTATTTT. This encodes CASSNVAGTGGTDTQYF.

This clone occurred a few times. The V and J genes are TRBV5-1 and TRBJ2-1, with a weak D call TRBD2 (7 bases). Germline loops: CDR1 SGHRS, CDR2 YFSETQ. With 3 bases removed from V and 8 bases from J, the gap between germline ends came to 15 bases. The CDR3 has 14 amino acids. CDR3 residues: CASSYLRGAYEQFF. The DNA for the CDR3 is TGCGCCAGCAGCTATCTACGGGGGGCCTATGAGCAGTTCTTC.

This chain uses TRBV30 with TRBJ1-1, with D uncertain. CDR3 size: 10 residues. The germline V gene encodes CDR1 GTSNPN and CDR2 SVGIG (reference sequence). Trimming left V 1 base short and J 7 bases short, with 4 bases between. CDR3 residues: CAWSGSEAFF. The CDR3 DNA reads as TGTGCCTGGAGTGGGAGTGAAGCTTTCTTT.

This clone came up a few times. This chain uses TRBV7-6 with TRBJ1-2, with unresolved D. Between the trimmed V and J ends, which lost 1 base and 7 bases, there was a span of 16 bases. The CDR3 is 15 amino acids. Germline lookup yields CDR1 SGHVS and CDR2 FNYEAQ. CDR3 DNA: TGTGCCAGCAGCTTAGAAGGTACGGGTTCAGCTGGCTACACCTTC. This codes for CASSLEGTGSAGYTF.

This chain connects TRBV28 to TRBJ2-7; possibly TRBD2 for D (6 bases). From germline, CDR1 is MDHEN and CDR2 SYDVKM. There are 17 residues in the CDR3. V lost 4 bases, J lost 2 bases, and 21 bases lay in between. CDR3 residues: CASSSGTLAGTPYEQYF. In DNA, the CDR3 is TGTGCCAGCAGTTCTGGGACGCTCGCGGGGACCCCCTACGAGCAGTACTTC.

In nucleotides, the CDR3 is TGTGCCAGCAGCTTAGAGGTAGTAGCCAAAAACATTCAGTACTTC. It is translated as CASSLEVVAKNIQYF. J is TRBJ2-4 and V is TRBV11-3, with no clear D. The germline gives CDR1 SGHNT, CDR2 YENEEA. V lost 0 bases and J 0 bases, leaving 6 bases between the germline ends. The CDR3 runs to 15 residues.

Remarks on this clone: At one end, the junction sequence differs from germline, possibly due to a read error. The J gene is TRBJ2-1, the V gene TRBV7-2; D gene unclear. Germline-derived CDR1 and CDR2 are SGHTA and FQGNSA. CDR3 length: 12 amino acids. In nucleotides, the CDR3 is TGTGCCAGCAGGTTAGGTGGGAATGAGCAGTTCTTC. It specifies CASRLGGNEQFF.